Following are 10 T cell receptor beta chains from one sample sequenced in a study of shared clonotypes between healthy human individuals. Clones were sequenced by immunoSEQ multiplex PCR, and TCRdb holds only the in-frame ones, with some missing. The sample contains 950,000 to 1,100,000 clones, approximately 80% of which appear only once. Sequenced sample: memory CD4+ T cells from PBMCs. The subset: CD45RA-negative fraction. These receptors originate from a man younger than 30 in good health. Some clones in this sample may be carry-over from other donors' samples.

Only a few counts were recorded for this clone. V and J are TRBV5-1 and TRBJ2-3; 8 bases align to TRBD1. From germline, CDR1 is SGHRS and CDR2 YFSETQ. The CDR3 length is 15 residues. V trimming: 2 bases; J trimming: 3 bases; junction bases outside the gene matches: 5. CDR3 sequence (DNA): TGCGCCAGCAGCTTACAGGGGGGCGGTACAGATACGCAGTATTTT. Protein: CASSLQGGGTDTQYF.

This rearrangement joins TRBV5-1 to TRBJ1-4, with D possibly being TRBD1 (5 bases). Germline CDR1 and CDR2: SGHRS and YFSETQ. This CDR3 has 14 amino acids. Trimming pared 1 base from V and 7 bases from J, leaving 11 bases between. The CDR3 DNA follows: TGCGCCAGCAGCTTGATGCAGGGCAGTGAAAAACTGTTTTTT. Translated: CASSLMQGSEKLFF.

Remarks on this clone: A much larger clone sits a single nucleotide away, making a read error possible. Since no conserved phenylalanine or tryptophan closes the CDR3, a read error is the likely cause. V and J are TRBV28 and TRBJ2-7; possible D gene TRBD1, 6 bases. The V gene's germline CDR1 is MDHEN and CDR2 SYDVKM. Trimming shortened V by 5 bases and J by 3 bases, and 17 bases separated the two germline ends. There are 15 residues in the CDR3. CDR3 protein: CASSPTPTGIYEQYL. The CDR3 DNA follows: TGTGCCAGCAGTCCGACCCCGACAGGAATCTACGAGCAGTACCTC.

This sequence joins TRBV6-1 and TRBJ2-2; 9 positions agree with TRBD1. The CDR3 is 15 residues long. Germline assignment: CDR1 MNHNS and CDR2 SASEGT. V trimming: 2 bases; J trimming: 6 bases; junction bases outside the gene matches: 4. The CDR3 DNA follows: TGTGCCAGCAGTGAAAAGGGGACAGGGCCCGGGGAGCTGTTTTTT. Amino acid sequence: CASSEKGTGPGELFF.

This clone appeared a few times. At the DNA level, this CDR3 is encoded by other sequences in the same sample as well. The chain couples TRBV7-9 to TRBJ2-1; 13 bases fit TRBD2. Germline CDR1 reads SEHNR; CDR2 reads FQNEAQ (reference sequence). There are 15 residues in the CDR3. V gave up 6 bases and J gave up 8 bases; unmatched junction bases: 7. The CDR3 coding sequence is TGTGCCAGCAGTTGGACTAGCGGGAGAGGTGATGAGCAGTTCTTC. This codes for CASSWTSGRGDEQFF.

This clone was seen only once. This chain links TRBV27 with TRBJ1-1; the D is unclear. Trimming took off 4 bases at V and 5 bases at J, with 11 bases between the two ends. The CDR3 loop spans 13 amino acids. Germline lookup yields CDR1 MNHEY and CDR2 SMNVEV (reference sequence). DNA for the CDR3: TGTGCCAGCAGTTATAGGGTCTTGACTGAAGCTTTCTTT. The encoded protein is CASSYRVLTEAFF.

The J gene is TRBJ2-7, the V gene TRBV19, with D perhaps TRBD2 (6 bases). CDR1 and CDR2 (germline): LNHDA, SQIVND (reference sequence). The CDR3 totals 14 residues. V lost 5 bases to trimming and J lost 6 bases, with 17 bases between them. The CDR3 here is CASSAGSPRGEQYF. CDR3 DNA: TGTGCCAGTAGTGCCGGGAGTCCAAGGGGCGAGCAGTACTTC.

The chain couples TRBV6-5 to TRBJ2-7; 7 bases fit TRBD2. V trimming: 0 bases; J trimming: 1 base; junction bases outside the gene matches: 6. This CDR3 is 16 amino acids long. Germline values: CDR1 MNHEY, CDR2 SVGAGI. CDR3 nucleotide sequence: TGTGCCAGCAGTTACTCGGGCGGGAGCGTGTCCTACGAGCAGTACTTC. Its translation: CASSYSGGSVSYEQYF.

The chain employs TRBV29-1 and TRBJ2-1, with D possibly being TRBD1 or TRBD2 (5 bases each). CDR1 is SQVTM and CDR2 is ANQGSEA in the germline V gene. This CDR3 comprises 14 residues. V lost 7 bases and J lost 0, with 13 bases in between. The chain's CDR3 is CSAVWGSSYNEQFF. DNA of the CDR3: TGCAGCGCTGTATGGGGGAGCTCCTACAATGAGCAGTTCTTC.

V is TRBV5-1 and J is TRBJ1-1, with 9 bases matching TRBD1. The germline V gene has CDR1 SGHRS and CDR2 YFSETQ. The V gene end was trimmed by 1 base and the J gene end by 3 bases; junction bases not matched to a gene: 7. There are 16 residues in the CDR3. The DNA for the CDR3 is TGCGCCAGCAGCTTGCCCCGGGACAGGGCGGACACTGAAGCTTTCTTT. Translation gives CASSLPRDRADTEAFF.